These T cell receptor beta chains were read from a single sample in a study of blood T cell repertoires in COVID-19. Method: immunoSEQ multiplex PCR; TCRdb's copy keeps in-frame clones and lacks some. The table lists 130,000 to 150,000 clones, approximately 80% of them singletons. Sequencing was carried out using peripheral blood. Source of these receptors: a human donor in a cohort sampled during active COVID-19. The CDR3 runs from the conserved cysteine through the conserved F or W. D genes are given only for firm matches. Clone size is shown for a subset of rows, as once, few, many or a class of expanded clone.

clone size	V gene	D gene	J gene	CDR3 DNA	CDR3 protein
NA	TRBV5-8	TRBD2	TRBJ2-5	TGTGCCAGCAGCCCGGTGACTAGCGGGGGGTATCTAGAGACCCAGTACTTC	CASSPVTSGGYLETQYF
NA	TRBV5-4	NA	TRBJ1-1	TGTGCCAGCAGCGGCCGGGGGGTCACTGAAGCTTTCTTT	CASSGRGVTEAFF
NA	TRBV14	TRBD2	TRBJ2-3	TGTGCCAGCAGCCGCCTAGCGGGGGAACCCATGGATACGCAGTATTTT	CASSRLAGEPMDTQYF
NA	TRBV28	TRBD1	TRBJ1-2	TGTGCCAGCAGATTCACAGATAACAGGGGTGGCTACACCTTC	CASRFTDNRGGYTF
NA	TRBV5-5	NA	TRBJ1-5	TGTGCCAGCAGCTTGGCGGCGGGGAGCAATCAGCCCCAGCATTTT	CASSLAAGSNQPQHF
NA	TRBV5-1	TRBD1	TRBJ2-7	TGCGCCAGCAGCTTTTTCCGGGACAGTCCCGAGCAGTACTTC	CASSFFRDSPEQYF
NA	TRBV5-4	TRBD1	TRBJ2-1	TGTGCCAGCAGCTCCCAGACAGGGAGTACCTACAATGAGCAGTTCTTC	CASSSQTGSTYNEQFF
once	TRBV5-8	NA	TRBJ1-6	TGTGCCAGCAACATACCCAGGTCACCCCTCCACTTT	CASNIPRSPLHF
NA	TRBV27	NA	TRBJ1-6	TGTGCCAGCAGTTTAAGTCAGGGGATTAATTCACCCCTCCACTTT	CASSLSQGINSPLHF
NA	TRBV9	TRBD2	TRBJ2-3	TGTGCCAGCAGCGTAGGGGGTCTAGCGGACACAGATACGCAGTATTTT	CASSVGGLADTDTQYF
NA	TRBV11-2	TRBD2	TRBJ2-3	TGTGCCAGCAGCTTCACTAGCGGGGGAACAGATACGCAGTATTTT	CASSFTSGGTDTQYF
NA	TRBV7-2	TRBD1	TRBJ2-1	TGTGCCAGCAGCTTAGGATTTGGGGACAGGAACAATGAGCAGTTCTTC	CASSLGFGDRNNEQFF
NA	TRBV28	NA	TRBJ2-3	TGTGCCAGCAGTTCAGGGTCAGATACGCAGTATTTT	CASSSGSDTQYF
once	TRBV6-5	NA	TRBJ2-1	TGTGCCAGCAGGCGGTACAATGAGCAGTTCTTC	CASRRYNEQFF
NA	TRBV27	TRBD1	TRBJ1-2	TGTGCCAGCAGTTTAGGAACAGGGGTGGACTATGGCTACACCTTC	CASSLGTGVDYGYTF
few	TRBV6-1	TRBD2	TRBJ2-5	TGTGCCAGCAGTGAAGCCCTTAGCGGGAGGACTCGGGGAGAGACCCAGTACTTC	CASSEALSGRTRGETQYF
NA	TRBV28	NA	TRBJ1-1	TGTGCCAGCAGTCAAAGGGGCAGGCAGAACACTGAAGCTTTCTTT	CASSQRGRQNTEAFF
NA	TRBV4-1	NA	TRBJ1-3	TGCGCCAGCAGCCAACCAGGGTCGATGGGAAACACCATATATTTT	CASSQPGSMGNTIYF
few	TRBV29-1	TRBD2	TRBJ2-1	TGCAGCGTTGTATGGCAGTTTTGGACTAGCGGGAGAGCTAAGTTTTACAATGAGCAGTTCTTC	CSVVWQFWTSGRAKFYNEQFF
once	TRBV7-9	TRBD1	TRBJ1-1	TGTGCCAGCAGCTTAGCACAGGGGGCGGGTTGGACTGAAGCTTTCTTT	CASSLAQGAGWTEAFF
NA	TRBV7-8	NA	TRBJ1-5	TGTGCCAGCAGCTTCAATAGGGGTAATCAGCCCCAGCATTTT	CASSFNRGNQPQHF
NA	TRBV19	NA	TRBJ2-3	TGTGCCTCTCTTCCGGGACACCGAACGCGCACAGATACGCAGTATTTT	CASLPGHRTRTDTQYF
NA	TRBV6-6	TRBD1	TRBJ2-5	TGTGCCAGCAGCCTGACAGGGTTGGAGACCCAGTACTTC	CASSLTGLETQYF
NA	TRBV29-1	TRBD1	TRBJ2-5	TGCAGCGTCGGAGGACAGGGGCAAGAGACCCAGTACTTC	CSVGGQGQETQYF
NA	TRBV6-5	NA	TRBJ1-6	TGTGCCAGCAGTTCGGATGGCGGTTCGTATTCACCCCTCCACTTT	CASSSDGGSYSPLHF
NA	TRBV2	NA	TRBJ2-1	TGTGCCAGCAGTGTGGAGACAGCTTACAATGAGCAGTTCTTC	CASSVETAYNEQFF
NA	TRBV4-1	TRBD1	TRBJ2-6	TGCGCCAGCAGCTTGGGACAGCCAGGGGCCAACGTCCTGACTTTC	CASSLGQPGANVLTF
NA	TRBV9	TRBD1	TRBJ1-5	TGTGCCAGCAGTACCGGGACAGGGGGCAATCAGCCCCAGCATTTT	CASSTGTGGNQPQHF
NA	TRBV27	TRBD1	TRBJ2-1	TGTGCCAGCTGGACCGGGACAGGGCAGTTCTTC	CASWTGTGQFF
NA	TRBV15	NA	TRBJ1-4	TGTGCCACCAGCACCGACGAGGACCTTAGGGGTGAAAAACTGTTTTTT	CATSTDEDLRGEKLFF
few	TRBV5-8	NA	TRBJ2-7	TGTGCCAGCCTGGAGAGTTACGAGCAGTACTTC	CASLESYEQYF
NA	TRBV30	TRBD1	TRBJ1-3	TGTGCTTGGGCCAGGGGGCCTGGAAACACCATATATTTT	CAWARGPGNTIYF
once	TRBV28	NA	TRBJ2-4	TGTGCCAGCAGTTTAACCAGAGGAGCCTTAAACATTCAGTACTTC	CASSLTRGALNIQYF
NA	TRBV6-1	NA	TRBJ2-3	TGTGCCAGCAGTGCGGGGCAGACGGAGGGTTTGGATACGCAGTATTTT	CASSAGQTEGLDTQYF
NA	TRBV9	NA	TRBJ2-1	TGTGCCAGCAGCGTAGATTCACAGGGTGAGCAGTTCTTC	CASSVDSQGEQFF
NA	TRBV25-1	NA	TRBJ2-3	TGTGCCAGCAGTGAAGGGCCGGGGAGGGATACGCAGTATTTT	CASSEGPGRDTQYF
NA	TRBV16	NA	TRBJ2-5	TGTGCCAGCAGCCTCTGGAGGCAGAAAGAGACCCAGTACTTC	CASSLWRQKETQYF
NA	TRBV27	NA	TRBJ2-1	TGTGCCAGCAGTTTAGTGGGCAGGTACAATGAGCAGTTCTTC	CASSLVGRYNEQFF
NA	TRBV2	NA	TRBJ1-4	TGTGCCAGCACACCTCAGCGCTCTAATGAAAAACTGTTTTTT	CASTPQRSNEKLFF
NA	TRBV28	TRBD1	TRBJ1-5	TGTGCCAGCACCAGGGGGCCTTTCGGCAATCAGCCCCAGCATTTT	CASTRGPFGNQPQHF
NA	TRBV19	TRBD1	TRBJ2-7	TGTGCCAGTAGTATAGTATCCTTTGGGACAGCCTTTTACGAGCAGTACTTC	CASSIVSFGTAFYEQYF
NA	TRBV4-2	NA	TRBJ1-3	TGTGCCAGCAGCCAAGATCTCAGGGTCTCTGGAAACACCATATATTTT	CASSQDLRVSGNTIYF
NA	TRBV9	TRBD1	TRBJ2-7	TGTGCCAGCAGCGTATCAAAGGACAGGGGGTACGAGCAGTACTTC	CASSVSKDRGYEQYF
NA	TRBV4-1	NA	TRBJ2-7	TGCGCCAGCAGCCCCGACGGAGGGTACGAGCAGTACTTC	CASSPDGGYEQYF
NA	TRBV7-3	NA	TRBJ2-1	TGTGCCAGCAGCCCTTGGCGGGGAGGAAACAATGAGCAGTTCTTC	CASSPWRGGNNEQFF